These 3 T cell receptor beta chains originate from one sample sequenced in a study of radiotherapy plus CTLA-4 blockade in lung cancer. Produced via immunoSEQ multiplex PCR; TCRdb's table is partial and in-frame only. This sample carries 35,000 to 40,000 clones, 55% to 80% of them seen once, and the ten largest clones take 11%. The source was peripheral blood, collected from a patient treated with radiotherapy plus ipilimumab. The source of these receptors is a human donor with non-small cell lung cancer who had stable disease on radiotherapy plus ipilimumab.

This clone has a handful of counts. The chain links TRBV27 to TRBJ1-5; the match to TRBD1 covers 8 bases. Germline assignment: CDR1 MNHEY and CDR2 SMNVEV (reference sequence). V shed 3 bases, J shed 7 bases, and the junction held 5 bases outside the gene matches. CDR3 length: 14 amino acids. The CDR3, as DNA: TGTGCCAGCAGTTTGACAGGGGCTCAGCAGCCCCAGCATTTT. It yields the protein CASSLTGAQQPQHF.

The CDR3 sequence: CASSLGLQGNTIYF. For the CDR3, the DNA is TGTGCCAGCAGCTTAGGGCTGCAGGGCAACACCATATATTTT. The chain couples TRBV11-3 to TRBJ1-3; possible D gene TRBD1, 5 bases. This CDR3 has 14 amino acids. V was trimmed by 1 base and J by 7 bases, leaving 11 bases between them. Germline V CDR1 and CDR2: SGHNT, YENEEA.

The chain has TRBV6-1 and TRBJ1-3; 9 positions agree with TRBD1. From germline, CDR1 is MNHNS and CDR2 SASEGT. The CDR3 length is 17 residues. The J segment lost 1 base and the V segment lost 4 bases, leaving 8 bases of the junction unmatched. The CDR3 is CASSGWTGANSGNTIYF. CDR3 nucleotides: TGTGCCAGCAGTGGCTGGACAGGGGCCAATTCTGGAAACACCATATATTTT.